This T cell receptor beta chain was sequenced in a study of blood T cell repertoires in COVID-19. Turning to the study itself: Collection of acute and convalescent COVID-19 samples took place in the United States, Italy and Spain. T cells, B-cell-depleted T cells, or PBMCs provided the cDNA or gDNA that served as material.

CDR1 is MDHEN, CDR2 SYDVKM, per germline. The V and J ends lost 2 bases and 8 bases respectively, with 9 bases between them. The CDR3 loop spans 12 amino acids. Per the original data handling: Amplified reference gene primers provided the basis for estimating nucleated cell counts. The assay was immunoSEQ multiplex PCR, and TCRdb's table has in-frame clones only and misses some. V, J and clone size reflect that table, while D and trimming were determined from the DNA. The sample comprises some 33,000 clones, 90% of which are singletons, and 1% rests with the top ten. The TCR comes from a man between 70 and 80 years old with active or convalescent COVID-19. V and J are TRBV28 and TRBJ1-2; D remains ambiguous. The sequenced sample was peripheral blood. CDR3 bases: TGTGCCAGCAGTTTAACGGGGAACGGCTACACCTTC. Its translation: CASSLTGNGYTF.